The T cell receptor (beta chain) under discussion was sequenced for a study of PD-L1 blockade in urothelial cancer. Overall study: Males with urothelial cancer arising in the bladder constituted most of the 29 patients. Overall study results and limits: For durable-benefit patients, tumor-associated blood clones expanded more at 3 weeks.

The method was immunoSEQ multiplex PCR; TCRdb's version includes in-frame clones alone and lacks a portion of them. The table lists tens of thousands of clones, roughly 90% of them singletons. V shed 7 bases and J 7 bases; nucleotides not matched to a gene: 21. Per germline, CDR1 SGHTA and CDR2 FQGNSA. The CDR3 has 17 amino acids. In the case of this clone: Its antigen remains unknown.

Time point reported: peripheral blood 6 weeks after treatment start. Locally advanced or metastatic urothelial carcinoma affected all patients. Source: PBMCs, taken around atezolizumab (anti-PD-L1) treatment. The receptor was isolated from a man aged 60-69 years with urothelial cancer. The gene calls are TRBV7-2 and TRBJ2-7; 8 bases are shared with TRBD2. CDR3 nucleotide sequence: TGTGCCAGCAAGCCGCACTCTAGCGGGCCGATTTTTGAGGAGCAGTACTTC. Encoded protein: CASKPHSSGPIFEEQYF.